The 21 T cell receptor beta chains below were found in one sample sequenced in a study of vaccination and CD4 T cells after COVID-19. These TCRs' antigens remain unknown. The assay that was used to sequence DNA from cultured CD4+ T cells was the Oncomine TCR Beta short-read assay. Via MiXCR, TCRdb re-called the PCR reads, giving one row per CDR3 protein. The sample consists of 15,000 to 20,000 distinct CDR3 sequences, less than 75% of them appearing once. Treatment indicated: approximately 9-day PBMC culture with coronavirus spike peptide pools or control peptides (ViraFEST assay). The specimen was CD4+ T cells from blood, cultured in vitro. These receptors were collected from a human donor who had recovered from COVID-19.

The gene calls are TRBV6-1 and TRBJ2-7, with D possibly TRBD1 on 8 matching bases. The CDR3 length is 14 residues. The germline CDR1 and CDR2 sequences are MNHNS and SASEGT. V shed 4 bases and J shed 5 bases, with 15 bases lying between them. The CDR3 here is CASSARQGRDEQYF. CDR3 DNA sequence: TGTGCCAGCAGTGCCCGACAGGGGAGGGACGAGCAGTACTTC.

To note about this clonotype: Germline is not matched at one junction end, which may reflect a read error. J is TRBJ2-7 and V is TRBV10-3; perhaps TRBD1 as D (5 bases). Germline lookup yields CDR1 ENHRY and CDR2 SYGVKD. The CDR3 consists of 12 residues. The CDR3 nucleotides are TGTGCCAGCAGTGATTCGCAGGGCGAGCAGTACTTC. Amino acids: CASSDSQGEQYF.

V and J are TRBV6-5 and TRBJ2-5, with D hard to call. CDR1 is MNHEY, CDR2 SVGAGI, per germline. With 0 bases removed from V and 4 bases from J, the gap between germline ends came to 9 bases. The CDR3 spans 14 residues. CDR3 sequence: CASSYSGRPETQYF. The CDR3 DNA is TGTGCCAGCAGTTACTCGGGCCGCCCAGAGACCCAGTACTTC.

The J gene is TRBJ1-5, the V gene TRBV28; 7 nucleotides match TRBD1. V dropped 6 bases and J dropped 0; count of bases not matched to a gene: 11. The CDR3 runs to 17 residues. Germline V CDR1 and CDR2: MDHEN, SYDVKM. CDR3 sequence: CASSSEGAQYSNQPQHF. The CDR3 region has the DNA TGTGCCAGCAGCTCAGAGGGGGCGCAATATAGCAATCAGCCCCAGCATTTT.

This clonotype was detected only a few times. DNA of the CDR3: TGTGCCAGCAGCTTATCGCCAGGGGAAGGTGGGGAGCAGTACTTC. It specifies CASSLSPGEGGEQYF. The rearrangement links TRBV7-3 to TRBJ2-7, with a tentative D call TRBD1 (6 bases). CDR3 size: 15 residues. CDR1 SGHTA and CDR2 FQGTGA come from the germline V gene. Trimming cost V 2 bases and J 7 bases, with 18 bases left between them.

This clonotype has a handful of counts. The CDR3 nucleotides read TGCAGTGCTAGAATAAGACAGGGGAGAGGGCACGAGCAGTTCTTC. This sequence encodes CSARIRQGRGHEQFF. V is TRBV20-1 and J is TRBJ2-1, with 8 positions matching TRBD1. The ends lost 2 bases at V and 10 bases at J; junction bases unmatched: 13. Germline CDR1 reads DFQATT; CDR2 reads SNEGSKA (reference sequence). This CDR3 spans 15 amino acids.

Written as DNA, the CDR3 is TGTGCCAGCTCCCACTGGCAGGGCTCTGAAGCTTTCTTT. It specifies CASSHWQGSEAFF. The chain recombines TRBV28 with TRBJ1-1; D may be TRBD1 (5 bases). The ends were cut back, 8 bases at V and 6 bases at J, with 16 bases in the middle. The CDR3 loop spans 13 amino acids. Per germline, CDR1 MDHEN and CDR2 SYDVKM.

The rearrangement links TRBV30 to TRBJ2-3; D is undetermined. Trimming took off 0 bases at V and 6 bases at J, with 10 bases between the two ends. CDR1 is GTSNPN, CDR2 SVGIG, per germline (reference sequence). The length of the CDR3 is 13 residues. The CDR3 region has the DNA TGTGCCTGGAGTGTGGGGTTGGGGGATACGCAGTATTTT. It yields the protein CAWSVGLGDTQYF.

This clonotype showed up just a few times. The CDR3 DNA reads as TGCAGTGCGAGGGGCTCGACCTACGAGCAGTACTTC. It yields the protein CSARGSTYEQYF. The chain carries TRBV20-1 and TRBJ2-7; either TRBD1 or TRBD2 may supply D (5 bases each). From germline, CDR1 is DFQATT and CDR2 SNEGSKA (reference sequence). CDR3 size: 12 residues. V dropped 6 bases and J dropped 2 bases, with 11 bases sitting between them.

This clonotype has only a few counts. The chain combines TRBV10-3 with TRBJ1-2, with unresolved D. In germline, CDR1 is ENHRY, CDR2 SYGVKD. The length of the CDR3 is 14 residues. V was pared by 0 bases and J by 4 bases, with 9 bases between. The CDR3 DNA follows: TGTGCCATCAGTGAGTCGAAGGCAGGCTATGGCTACACCTTC. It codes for CAISESKAGYGYTF.

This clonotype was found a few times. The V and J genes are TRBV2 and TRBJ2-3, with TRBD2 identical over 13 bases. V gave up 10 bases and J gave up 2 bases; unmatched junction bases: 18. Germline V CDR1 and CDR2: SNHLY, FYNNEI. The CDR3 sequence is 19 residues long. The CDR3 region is CANDRPGLAGRGDTDTQYF. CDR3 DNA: TGTGCCAATGACCGGCCGGGACTAGCGGGAAGGGGAGACACAGATACGCAGTATTTT.

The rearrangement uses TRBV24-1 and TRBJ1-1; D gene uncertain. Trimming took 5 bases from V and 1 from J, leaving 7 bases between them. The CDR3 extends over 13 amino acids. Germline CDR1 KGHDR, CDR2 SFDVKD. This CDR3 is CATSARANTEAFF. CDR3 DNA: TGTGCCACCAGTGCAAGGGCGAACACTGAAGCTTTCTTT.

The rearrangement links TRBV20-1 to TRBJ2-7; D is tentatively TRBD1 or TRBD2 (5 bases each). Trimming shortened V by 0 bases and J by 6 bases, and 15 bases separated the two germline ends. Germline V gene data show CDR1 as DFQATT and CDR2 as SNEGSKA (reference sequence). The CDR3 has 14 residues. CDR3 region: CSARDGASSTEQYF. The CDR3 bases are TGCAGTGCTAGAGATGGGGCTAGCTCTACCGAGCAGTACTTC.

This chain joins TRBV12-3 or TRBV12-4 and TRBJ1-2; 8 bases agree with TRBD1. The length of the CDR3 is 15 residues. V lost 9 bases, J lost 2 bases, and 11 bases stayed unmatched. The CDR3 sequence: CASFPGTGFNYGYTF. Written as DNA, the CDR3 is TGTGCCAGTTTCCCCGGGACAGGCTTCAACTATGGCTACACCTTC.

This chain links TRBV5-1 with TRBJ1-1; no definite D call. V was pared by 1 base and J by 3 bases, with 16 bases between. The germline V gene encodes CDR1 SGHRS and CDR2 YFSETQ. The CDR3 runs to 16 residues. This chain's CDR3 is CASSLSEGRRDTEAFF. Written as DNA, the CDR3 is TGCGCCAGCAGCTTGAGTGAGGGAAGGCGGGACACTGAAGCTTTCTTT.

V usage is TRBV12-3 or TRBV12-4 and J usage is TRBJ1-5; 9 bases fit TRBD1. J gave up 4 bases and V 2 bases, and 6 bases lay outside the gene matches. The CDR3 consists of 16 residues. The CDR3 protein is CASSLRAGQGNQPQHF. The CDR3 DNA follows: TGTGCCAGCAGTTTAAGGGCCGGACAGGGGAATCAGCCCCAGCATTTT.

The CDR3, as DNA: TGTGCCAGCACGCCGGTGGGGGGTCCGGAGGCCGGGGAGCTGTTTTTT. As protein: CASTPVGGPEAGELFF. This chain uses TRBV6-1 with TRBJ2-2; TRBD2 is a possible D gene (6 bases). The length of the CDR3 is 16 residues. CDR1 is MNHNS and CDR2 is SASEGT in the germline V gene. Trimming took off 7 bases at V and 6 bases at J, with 21 bases between the two ends.

For the CDR3, the DNA is TGTGCCAGCACCTTCCCCCTAAGGGGGGGCATAGGAAACACCATATATTTT. Its protein is CASTFPLRGGIGNTIYF. This sequence joins TRBV27 and TRBJ1-3; D perhaps matches TRBD1 (6 bases). This CDR3 region has 17 residues. The germline V gene encodes CDR1 MNHEY and CDR2 SMNVEV (reference sequence). The V end was cut by 7 bases, the J end by 4 bases, with 23 bases between.

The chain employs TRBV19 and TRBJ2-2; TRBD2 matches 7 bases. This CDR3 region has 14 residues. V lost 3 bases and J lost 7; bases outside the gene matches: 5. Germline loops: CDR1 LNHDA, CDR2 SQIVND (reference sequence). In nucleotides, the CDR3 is TGTGCCAGTAGTATCTTGGTAGCGGGCGGGGAGCTGTTTTTT. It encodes CASSILVAGGELFF.

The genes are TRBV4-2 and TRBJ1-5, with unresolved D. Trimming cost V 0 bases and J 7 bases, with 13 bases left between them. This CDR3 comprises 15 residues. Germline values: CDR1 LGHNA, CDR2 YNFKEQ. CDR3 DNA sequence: TGTGCCAGCAGCCAAGAGCACGGCGGGCGCCAGCCCCAGCATTTT. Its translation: CASSQEHGGRQPQHF.

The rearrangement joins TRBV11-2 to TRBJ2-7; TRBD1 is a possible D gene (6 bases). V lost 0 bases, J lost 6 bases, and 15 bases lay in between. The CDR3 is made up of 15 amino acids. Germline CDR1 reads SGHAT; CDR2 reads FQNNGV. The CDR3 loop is CASSLDYREWVEQYF. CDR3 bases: TGTGCCAGCAGCTTAGATTACAGGGAATGGGTCGAGCAGTACTTC.